One sample yielded the 10 T cell receptor beta chains listed below, sequenced in a study of blood T cell repertoires in COVID-19 (TCRdb year 2020). The library was made by the immunoSEQ multiplex PCR assay. The table comes from immuneACCESS by way of TCRdb, which keeps in-frame sequences with V and J called. Part of the clones is missing from these tables; in studies checked, under half for an unresolved V gene and the rest for unknown reasons. This sample gives some 240,000 clones in total; roughly 84% of them show up just once. The ten largest account for approximately 3.6% of the sample. Sequencing was performed on PBMCs or T cells enriched from blood (not recorded which). The origin of the receptors is a man in his fifties who had recovered from COVID-19.

V is TRBV10-3 and J is TRBJ2-1, with TRBD1 matching over 9 bases. The J segment lost 9 bases and the V segment lost 2 bases, leaving 8 bases of the junction unmatched. The CDR3 consists of 15 residues. Germline assignment: CDR1 ENHRY and CDR2 SYGVKD. CDR3 coding DNA: TGTGCCATCAGTGAGATCCACAGGGGGCAGGGTGAGCAGTTCTTC. Translation gives CAISEIHRGQGEQFF.

V gene TRBV28 combines with J gene TRBJ2-5; weak D call: TRBD2 (5 bases). Germline CDR1 and CDR2: MDHEN and SYDVKM. The CDR3 sequence is 18 residues long. V shed 1 base and J shed 3 bases, with 21 bases lying between them. CDR3 in DNA: TGTGCCAGCAGTTTATTGGCGTTTGGGAAATGGGGAGAAGAGACCCAGTACTTC. This gives the protein CASSLLAFGKWGEETQYF.

The chain uses TRBV24-1 and TRBJ2-2; weak D call: TRBD2 (5 bases). The CDR3 is 15 residues long. Germline V gene sequence: CDR1 KGHDR, CDR2 SFDVKD. Trimming left V 3 bases short and J 5 bases short, with 12 bases between. CDR3 region: CATSDVGVRTGELFF. Written as DNA, the CDR3 is TGTGCCACCAGTGATGTGGGAGTAAGAACCGGGGAGCTGTTTTTT.

The V and J genes are TRBV10-3 and TRBJ2-3; TRBD2 is a possible D gene (5 bases). This CDR3 comprises 14 residues. Germline assignment: CDR1 ENHRY and CDR2 SYGVKD. Trimming pared 7 bases from V and 0 bases from J, leaving 11 bases between. The CDR3 reads CAITWTASTDTQYF. The CDR3 nucleotides are TGTGCCATCACCTGGACTGCTAGCACAGATACGCAGTATTTT.

The rearrangement links TRBV12-3 or TRBV12-4 to TRBJ2-3, with 7 bases aligning to TRBD1. V lost 6 bases to trimming and J lost 8 bases; unmatched junction nucleotides: 8. The CDR3 contains 13 residues. Here the CDR3 DNA reads TGTGCCAGCAGCTATCCAGGGGGTGGTACGCAGTATTTT. Translating it yields CASSYPGGGTQYF.

The rearrangement links TRBV5-5 to TRBJ1-2; 11 bases match TRBD1. This CDR3 region has 16 residues. Germline CDR1 is SGHKS and CDR2 is YYEKEE (reference sequence). Losses at the gene ends were 4 bases for V and 7 bases for J; bases not matched to a gene: 12. In DNA form, the CDR3 reads TGTGCCAGCAGCCCTGGTGCCGGACAGGGGGCGGGTGGCTACACCTTC. Its translation is CASSPGAGQGAGGYTF.

The V gene is TRBV14, the J gene TRBJ2-2; 8 positions match TRBD2. This CDR3 contains 16 residues. CDR1 and CDR2 from the germline V gene are SGHDN and FVKESK. V lost 4 bases to trimming and J lost 8 bases; unmatched junction nucleotides: 12. In DNA, the CDR3 is TGTGCCAGCAGCCTTATCGCAAGCGGGAGAAGGGGGGAGCTGTTTTTT. Translated: CASSLIASGRRGELFF.

The rearrangement uses TRBV19 and TRBJ2-7; D is perhaps TRBD2 (5 bases). Germline V CDR1 and CDR2: LNHDA, SQIVND (reference sequence). This CDR3 has 13 residues. Trimming pared 5 bases from V and 6 bases from J, leaving 14 bases between. This chain's CDR3 is CASSAGPAAEQYF. In DNA form, the CDR3 reads TGTGCCAGTAGTGCGGGCCCTGCGGCCGAGCAGTACTTC.

The J gene is TRBJ2-7, the V gene TRBV3-1 (or the pseudogene TRBV3-2), with a weak D call TRBD2 (7 bases). This CDR3 spans 11 amino acids. Trimming removed 6 bases from V and 7 bases from J, with 10 bases in between. Germline CDR1 is LGHDT and CDR2 is YNNKEL (reference sequence). The CDR3 nucleotides read TGTGCCAGCAGTAGGGGGGGAGAGCAGTACTTC. Amino acids: CASSRGGEQYF.

This clone has more than one count but fewer than ten. The rearrangement uses TRBV11-3 and TRBJ1-1; a weak D match, TRBD1 (5 bases). V dropped 0 bases and J dropped 6 bases, with 17 bases sitting between them. This CDR3 has 16 residues. Germline CDR1 is SGHNT and CDR2 is YENEEA. This CDR3 reads CASSLDLRGRVPEAFF. The CDR3 DNA is TGTGCCAGCAGCTTAGACCTCCGGGGGAGAGTCCCTGAAGCTTTCTTT.